These 8 T cell receptor beta chains originate from one sample sequenced in a study of control samples from healthy donors and cancer patients. TCRdb's copy holds only in-frame clones and misses some; the assay was immunoSEQ multiplex PCR. Here the sample spans some 79,000 clones, roughly nine tenths being singletons. The specimen was blood. The receptor source for this set is a woman aged 50 to 65 in good health.

This clone showed up just a few times. The chain links TRBV6-4 to TRBJ1-2; D unclear. Deletions cut 6 bases from V and 8 bases from J, with 13 bases between. The CDR3 contains 12 residues. In germline, CDR1 is MRHNA, CDR2 SNTAGT. This chain's CDR3 is CASRALSGGYTF. In nucleotides, the CDR3 is TGTGCCAGCAGGGCCCTAAGTGGAGGCTACACCTTC.

The V call is TRBV2, the J call TRBJ2-7; the D gene is possibly TRBD1 (6 bases). The CDR3 extends over 11 amino acids. Trimming left V 10 bases short and J 4 bases short, with 11 bases between. Germline-derived CDR1 and CDR2 are SNHLY and FYNNEI. The CDR3 nucleotides are TGTGCCATACGACAGGCTTACGAGCAGTACTTC. Translation gives CAIRQAYEQYF.

This clone was counted a few times. The chain combines TRBV7-8 with TRBJ2-5; the D gene is possibly TRBD1 (5 bases). Germline CDR1 SGHVS, CDR2 FQNEAQ. The CDR3 length is 14 residues. Trimming took 8 bases from V and 5 from J, leaving 18 bases between them. DNA for the CDR3: TGTGCCAGCTCCCAGCAGGCTCCAGGGGAGACCCAGTACTTC. Translation gives CASSQQAPGETQYF.

V is TRBV5-1 and J is TRBJ2-7; 13 bases line up with TRBD2. This CDR3 has 15 residues. CDR1 is SGHRS, CDR2 YFSETQ, per germline. Trimming removed 4 bases from V and 5 bases from J; junction bases left unmatched: 6. The CDR3 region has the DNA TGCGCCAGCAGCCCTCCGGGACTAGCGGGAAACGAGCAGTACTTC. The encoded protein is CASSPPGLAGNEQYF.

This rearrangement joins TRBV28 to TRBJ2-7, with D unclear. The CDR3 extends over 15 amino acids. Germline loops: CDR1 MDHEN, CDR2 SYDVKM. V gave up 2 bases and J gave up 3 bases, with 14 bases separating them. As DNA, the CDR3 is TGTGCCAGCAGTTTAATCGTGCAGGCTAACTACGAGCAGTACTTC. Its translation: CASSLIVQANYEQYF.

V and J are TRBV12-3 or TRBV12-4 and TRBJ1-1; D gene uncertain. V lost 6 bases and J lost 2, with 10 bases in between. The CDR3 runs to 13 residues. Here the CDR3 DNA reads TGTGCCAGCAGGGAACAAGAAAACACTGAAGCTTTCTTT. It specifies CASREQENTEAFF.

A few counts support this clone. The chain combines TRBV18 with TRBJ2-2, with D possibly matching TRBD2 (5 bases). Trimming shortened V by 3 bases and J by 3 bases, and 8 bases separated the two germline ends. The CDR3 loop spans 14 amino acids. CDR1 and CDR2 from the germline V gene are KGHSH and LQKENI. The CDR3 coding sequence is TGTGCCAGCTCACCCCAGAGGGACACCGGGGAGCTGTTTTTT. Protein: CASSPQRDTGELFF. The whole variable domain, filled in from reference TRBV18 and TRBJ2-2, reads NAGVMQNPRHLVRRRGQEARLRCSPMKGHSHVYWYRQLPEEGLKFMVYLQKENIIDESGMPKERFSAEFPKEGPSILRIQQVVRGDSAAYFCASSPQRDTGELFFGEGSRLTVL.

The rearrangement links TRBV5-5 to TRBJ1-5; D gene unclear. V gave up 5 bases and J gave up 5 bases, with 17 bases separating them. Germline V gene sequence: CDR1 SGHKS, CDR2 YYEKEE (reference sequence). This CDR3 spans 15 amino acids. In nucleotides, the CDR3 is TGTGCCAGCAGACTTATGGGTGAGGAAGATCAGCCCCAGCATTTT. Translating it yields CASRLMGEEDQPQHF.